These 18 T cell receptor beta chains were all obtained from the same sample, sequenced in a study of beta chain features in type 1 diabetes. The investigators reverse transcribed all of the isolated RNA, so they sequenced expressed TCRB transcripts. TCRdb's table, derived via immunoSEQ multiplex PCR, lists solely in-frame clones and lacks some. Found here are hundreds of thousands of clones, approximately 10% of them singletons; the top ten hold over 0.035%. Input material: naive CD4+ T cells from blood. These receptors were collected from a woman between 18 and 30 years old in good health.

The rearrangement uses TRBV27 and TRBJ2-7; tentatively, D is TRBD2 (5 bases). The CDR3 sequence is 15 residues long. Per germline, CDR1 MNHEY and CDR2 SMNVEV (reference sequence). The V end lost 7 bases, the J end lost 0 bases, and 16 bases lay between the germline ends. The CDR3 coding sequence is TGTGCCAGCACCTCGAGGGCAGAGAGCTCCTACGAGCAGTACTTC. This encodes CASTSRAESSYEQYF.

Worth noting for this clone: Other DNA sequences from this sample encode an identical CDR3 as well. The chain links TRBV2 to TRBJ2-1; 9 bases fit TRBD1. Germline V CDR1 and CDR2: SNHLY, FYNNEI. CDR3 size: 14 residues. After removal of 6 bases from V and 8 bases from J, the junction contained 8 bases not matched to a gene. The CDR3 sequence is CASSNRDRVHEQFF. The CDR3 DNA is TGTGCCAGCAGCAACCGGGACAGGGTTCATGAGCAGTTCTTC.

The chain uses TRBV4-2 and TRBJ2-5; D is tentatively TRBD1 or TRBD2 (5 bases each). Germline assignment: CDR1 LGHNA and CDR2 YNFKEQ. The V end was cut by 4 bases, the J end by 5 bases, with 17 bases between. The CDR3 is 15 amino acids. The CDR3, as DNA: TGTGCCAGCAGCCCCTGGGACCTAACCATCGAGACCCAGTACTTC. The encoded protein is CASSPWDLTIETQYF.

The chain employs TRBV10-3 and TRBJ2-1; D perhaps matches TRBD1 (5 bases). V was clipped by 2 bases and J by 6 bases, with 11 bases between them. Germline V gives CDR1 ENHRY, CDR2 SYGVKD. The CDR3 runs 14 residues. The CDR3 DNA follows: TGTGCCATCAGTGAGCGGTGGGGCGTCAATGAGCAGTTCTTC. Its translation: CAISERWGVNEQFF.

Only a few counts were recorded for this clone. The V and J genes are TRBV9 and TRBJ2-2; possibly TRBD1 for D (6 bases). Germline V lookup: CDR1 SGDLS, CDR2 YYNGEE. The V end lost 3 bases, the J end lost 5 bases, and 23 bases lay between the germline ends. This CDR3 spans 18 amino acids. CDR3 region: CASSASGQKKSGTGELFF. The CDR3 DNA reads TGTGCCAGCAGCGCCAGCGGACAGAAAAAGAGCGGTACCGGGGAGCTGTTTTTT.

The V gene is TRBV28, the J gene TRBJ1-1; D not certain. The V end was cut by 7 bases, the J end by 3 bases, with 15 bases between. The CDR3 has 14 residues. Germline V gives CDR1 MDHEN, CDR2 SYDVKM. The CDR3 sequence: CASIPGGLHTEAFF. The CDR3 DNA reads as TGTGCCAGCATTCCGGGTGGGTTACACACTGAAGCTTTCTTT.

The chain combines TRBV11-3 with TRBJ2-2, with 13 bases aligning to TRBD2. From germline, CDR1 is SGHNT and CDR2 YENEEA. Unmatched junction bases numbered 7, after V lost 2 bases and J lost 4 bases. The CDR3 consists of 18 residues. CDR3 in DNA: TGTGCCAGCAGCTTAATCAGAGGACTAGCGGGAGTCACCGGGGAGCTGTTTTTT. As protein: CASSLIRGLAGVTGELFF.

The chain links TRBV4-3 to TRBJ2-5; 13 bases agree with TRBD2. This CDR3 is 18 amino acids long. CDR1 and CDR2 (germline): LGHNA, YSLEER. The trim removed 0 bases at V and 5 bases at J, leaving 9 bases unmatched. The CDR3 loop is CASSQEKGTSGKKETQYF. As DNA, the CDR3 is TGCGCCAGCAGCCAAGAAAAGGGGACTAGCGGGAAGAAGGAGACCCAGTACTTC.

This clone was seen a few times. The J gene is TRBJ1-5, the V gene TRBV4-1, with 9 bases matching TRBD1. CDR1 MGHRA and CDR2 YSYEKL come from the germline V gene. This CDR3 has 19 amino acids. With V trimmed by 4 bases and J by 2 bases, 15 bases remained unmatched. The CDR3 region has the DNA TGCGCCAGCAGCCCGCAAGTAACGACAGGGGGTTATGGCAATCAGCCCCAGCATTTT. It yields the protein CASSPQVTTGGYGNQPQHF.

The rearrangement links TRBV14 to TRBJ2-7; maybe TRBD1 (5 bases). The V gene's germline CDR1 is SGHDN and CDR2 FVKESK. Trimming pared 3 bases from V and 6 bases from J, leaving 18 bases between. The CDR3 loop spans 15 amino acids. DNA for the CDR3: TGTGCCAGCAGCCAGTATCTGGGGCCATCGTTCGAGCAGTACTTC. Its translation: CASSQYLGPSFEQYF.

This clone was detected only a few times. The rearrangement joins TRBV28 to TRBJ2-5; 11 nucleotides line up with TRBD1. The CDR3 sequence is 14 residues long. V dropped 6 bases and J dropped 7; count of bases not matched to a gene: 7. Per germline, CDR1 MDHEN and CDR2 SYDVKM. The CDR3 coding sequence is TGTGCCAGCAGGGACAGGGGGCGCCTAGGGACCCAGTACTTC. This sequence encodes CASRDRGRLGTQYF. Combining the CDR3 with reference TRBV28 and TRBJ2-5 gives the whole variable domain DVKVTQSSRYLVKRTGEKVFLECVQDMDHENMFWYRQDPGLGLRLIYFSYDVKMKEKGDIPEGYSVSREKKERFSLILESASTNQTSMYLCASRDRGRLGTQYFGPGTRLLVL.

The sample holds a few counts of this clone. This sequence joins TRBV23-1 and TRBJ2-5, with TRBD1 as a possible D gene (5 bases). TRBV23-1 is annotated as an ORF whose role is uncertain. This CDR3 spans 12 amino acids. The germline V and J ends were trimmed by 4 bases and 6 bases, with 9 bases remaining between them. The DNA for the CDR3 is TGCGCCAGCAGTCGCGCAGGGAAGACCCAGTACTTC. It is translated as CASSRAGKTQYF.

This clone was counted only a few times. The V gene is TRBV20-1, the J gene TRBJ2-3, with TRBD2 matching over 9 bases. From germline, CDR1 is DFQATT and CDR2 SNEGSKA (reference sequence). The CDR3 runs 11 residues. V lost 7 bases, J lost 8 bases, and 4 bases stayed unmatched. The CDR3 region is CSGRSGSTQYF. CDR3 in DNA: TGCAGTGGCCGTAGCGGGAGTACGCAGTATTTT.

This clone was counted only a few times. The chain links TRBV7-3 to TRBJ2-3; 9 nucleotides agree with TRBD2. CDR3 size: 14 residues. After removal of 4 bases from V and 4 bases from J, the junction contained 3 bases not matched to a gene. Germline V gives CDR1 SGHTA, CDR2 FQGTGA. CDR3 sequence (DNA): TGTGCCAGCAGCTCGGGACTAGCCTCAGATACGCAGTATTTT. This sequence encodes CASSSGLASDTQYF.

This clone has only a few counts. Here the CDR3 reads CASSGRRGEAYNEQFF. The CDR3 DNA follows: TGTGCCAGCAGCGGACGACGGGGAGAAGCCTACAATGAGCAGTTCTTC. The chain carries TRBV9 and TRBJ2-1; D might be TRBD2 (5 bases). From germline, CDR1 is SGDLS and CDR2 YYNGEE. The germline V and J ends were trimmed by 3 bases and 2 bases, with 15 bases remaining between them. The CDR3 totals 16 residues.

This chain uses TRBV28 with TRBJ1-6, with D possibly being TRBD1 (5 bases). The CDR3 extends over 13 amino acids. Germline V gene sequence: CDR1 MDHEN, CDR2 SYDVKM. V shed 6 bases and J shed 7 bases, with 10 bases lying between them. The CDR3 is CASSGTVNSPLHF. The DNA for the CDR3 is TGTGCCAGCAGCGGGACGGTAAATTCACCCCTCCACTTT.

The V call is TRBV6-1, the J call TRBJ2-1; either TRBD1 or TRBD2 may fit D (5 bases each). Germline assignment: CDR1 MNHNS and CDR2 SASEGT. The CDR3 runs 15 residues. V was trimmed by 3 bases and J by 0 bases, leaving 9 bases between them. The CDR3 sequence: CASSDRGYSYNEQFF. Here the CDR3 DNA reads TGTGCCAGCAGTGATCGGGGCTACTCCTACAATGAGCAGTTCTTC.

This clone has only a few counts. V usage is TRBV6-1 and J usage is TRBJ2-7; possibly TRBD2 for D (5 bases). CDR3 length: 14 amino acids. Trimming stripped 4 bases from V and 2 bases from J, with 12 bases between. Germline CDR1 and CDR2: MNHNS and SASEGT. The CDR3 sequence: CASSVTGVAYEQYV. CDR3 in DNA: TGTGCCAGCAGTGTAACCGGGGTAGCCTACGAGCAGTACGTC.